These 10 T cell receptor beta chains were all obtained from the same sample, sequenced in a study of T-cell reconstitution after alpha-beta-depleted transplantation in children. TCRbeta library construction was performed incorporating unique molecular identifiers. TCRdb processed the PCR reads anew with MiXCR; each CDR3 protein has one entry. The sample yields a few hundred thousand distinct CDR3 sequences, roughly 27% seen once. The specimen comprised PBMCs, sampled before TCRalphabeta/CD19-depleted stem cell transplant. These receptors were collected from a boy under two years old with Wiskott-Aldrich syndrome, due to receive a stem cell transplant.

This clonotype came up a few times. This chain connects TRBV5-1 to TRBJ1-4; tentative D call: TRBD1 (5 bases). This CDR3 comprises 19 residues. The ends were cut back, 3 bases at V and 2 bases at J, with 23 bases in the middle. The V gene's germline CDR1 is SGHRS and CDR2 YFSETQ. The CDR3 sequence: CASSWGDAVGDSTNEKLFF. The CDR3 nucleotides read TGCGCCAGCAGCTGGGGCGATGCCGTGGGGGATTCGACTAATGAAAAACTGTTTTTT.

The chain links TRBV5-1 to TRBJ2-1; TRBD2 agrees at 15 bases. This CDR3 has 17 amino acids. V was clipped by 2 bases and J by 8 bases; unmatched bases: 8. Germline V gene data show CDR1 as SGHRS and CDR2 as YFSETQ. CDR3 DNA: TGCGCCAGCAGCTTCCGGACTAGCGGGAGGGTAAGCTATGAGCAGTTCTTC. Protein sequence: CASSFRTSGRVSYEQFF.

This clonotype showed up just a few times. This chain connects TRBV5-1 to TRBJ1-6; 8 positions agree with TRBD1. This CDR3 spans 18 amino acids. CDR1 is SGHRS, CDR2 YFSETQ, per germline. With 0 bases clipped from V and 8 bases from J, the junction kept 13 bases outside the gene matches. CDR3 sequence reads: CASSLVPRTGSNHSPLHF. The CDR3 bases are TGCGCCAGCAGCTTGGTCCCACGGACAGGGTCGAACCATTCACCCCTCCACTTT.

This clonotype was counted between two and nine times. V usage is TRBV18 and J usage is TRBJ2-7; D is perhaps TRBD1 (6 bases). Trimming took off 4 bases at V and 3 bases at J, with 16 bases between the two ends. There are 15 residues in the CDR3. Per germline, CDR1 KGHSH and CDR2 LQKENI. CDR3 DNA: TGTGCCAGCTCACTCCGTCAGGGGCATTACTACGAGCAGTACTTC. Protein sequence: CASSLRQGHYYEQYF.

V gene TRBV20-1 combines with J gene TRBJ2-4, with 7 bases that match TRBD2. CDR3 length: 14 amino acids. Germline CDR1 and CDR2: DFQATT and SNEGSKA (reference sequence). V trimming: 3 bases; J trimming: 0 bases; junction bases outside the gene matches: 2. CDR3 coding DNA: TGCAGTGCTAGGCCGGGGGGAGCCAAAAACATTCAGTACTTC. Its protein product is CSARPGGAKNIQYF.

This chain uses TRBV5-6 with TRBJ2-4; the match to TRBD1 covers 7 bases. Germline-derived CDR1 and CDR2 are SGHDT and YYEEEE. This CDR3 comprises 14 residues. Trimming cost V 0 bases and J 8 bases; bases outside gene matches: 5. DNA for the CDR3: TGTGCCAGCAGCTTGGGACAGGGATTTGACATTCAGTACTTC. Its translation: CASSLGQGFDIQYF.

This clonotype was observed a handful of times. This chain links TRBV15 with TRBJ2-2, with D possibly called TRBD1 or TRBD2 (5 bases each). Germline V gene data show CDR1 as LNHNV and CDR2 as YYDKDF (reference sequence). The germline V and J ends were trimmed by 9 bases and 5 bases, with 7 bases remaining between them. The CDR3 contains 11 residues. The CDR3 region has the DNA TGTGCCACGGGGGTTACCGGGGAGCTGTTTTTT. Its protein is CATGVTGELFF.

V is TRBV15 and J is TRBJ2-3; no definite D call. The length of the CDR3 is 13 residues. Germline lookup yields CDR1 LNHNV and CDR2 YYDKDF (reference sequence). The V and J ends lost 4 bases and 6 bases respectively, with 11 bases between them. CDR3 bases: TGTGCCACCAGCAAGGAGAGTAGGGATACGCAGTATTTT. It encodes CATSKESRDTQYF.

This clonotype was picked up a small number of times. The V gene is TRBV27, the J gene TRBJ2-1; 14 bases fit TRBD2. The germline CDR1 and CDR2 sequences are MNHEY and SMNVEV (reference sequence). The CDR3 contains 15 residues. With 6 bases clipped from V and 10 bases from J, the junction kept 8 bases outside the gene matches. The DNA for the CDR3 is TGTGCCAGCAGCGCGGGACTAGCGGGAGTTAGGGAGCAGTTCTTC. Translated, it gives CASSAGLAGVREQFF.

This clonotype has only a few counts. The rearrangement uses TRBV5-1 and TRBJ2-2, with 10 bases that match TRBD2. Unmatched junction bases numbered 2, after V lost 6 bases and J lost 0 bases. From germline, CDR1 is SGHRS and CDR2 YFSETQ. The CDR3 consists of 15 residues. In DNA, the CDR3 is TGCGCCAGCACGGGACTAGCGTCGAACACCGGGGAGCTGTTTTTT. Residues: CASTGLASNTGELFF.